Described below is a single T cell receptor beta chain sequence and its context. Losses at the gene ends were 0 bases for V and 3 bases for J; bases not matched to a gene: 0. This CDR3 spans 13 amino acids. CDR1 and CDR2 (germline): GTSNPN, SVGIG (reference sequence). The data were produced by immunoSEQ multiplex PCR, yet TCRdb's version contains in-frame clones alone and is incomplete. Here the sample spans tens of thousands of clones, about 90% being singletons. The sample belongs to a study of T cell changes during pregnancy in multiple sclerosis. V is TRBV30 and J is TRBJ1-1; 8 bases are a match to TRBD1. The sequence was collected from a female donor in good health, enrolled as a control in a pregnancy study. Sequenced here: peripheral blood, sampled in the third trimester of pregnancy. The CDR3 loop reads CAWSVQGDTEAFF. The CDR3 DNA sequence: TGTGCCTGGAGTGTACAGGGGGACACTGAAGCTTTCTTT.